These 22 T cell receptor beta chains came from one sample sequenced in a study of blood T cell repertoires in COVID-19. Clones were sequenced by immunoSEQ multiplex PCR, and TCRdb holds only the in-frame ones, with some missing. The sample includes approximately 150,000 clones, approximately 80% of them seen just once. Source material: peripheral blood. These receptors originate from a human donor in a cohort sampled during active COVID-19.

V and J are TRBV6-2 or TRBV6-3 and TRBJ1-5, with 8 bases matching TRBD1. The V segment lost 2 bases and the J segment 8 bases; nucleotides outside the gene matches: 20. Per germline, CDR1 MNHEY and CDR2 SVGEGT. The CDR3 has 19 amino acids. CDR3 sequence reads: CASSYASFQGQGANKPQHF. For the CDR3, the DNA is TGTGCCAGCAGTTACGCCTCATTCCAGGGGCAGGGGGCGAATAAGCCCCAGCATTTT.

In DNA, the CDR3 is TGTGCCAGCAGTTCATTAGCGGGAGAGCAGTTCTTC. Translated: CASSSLAGEQFF. V and J are TRBV12-3 or TRBV12-4 and TRBJ2-1, with 8 bases that match TRBD2. The CDR3 covers 12 residues. V was clipped by 4 bases and J by 10 bases; unmatched bases: 3.

V gene TRBV29-1 combines with J gene TRBJ2-7; the match to TRBD1 covers 9 bases. From germline, CDR1 is SQVTM and CDR2 ANQGSEA. The CDR3 is 14 amino acids. V trimming: 3 bases; J trimming: 6 bases; junction bases outside the gene matches: 9. CDR3 nucleotide sequence: TGCAGCGTTGAGCCAGGACAGGGGTTTGGCGAGCAGTACTTC. Translated: CSVEPGQGFGEQYF.

This clone was detected a few times. The V and J genes are TRBV28 and TRBJ1-5, with TRBD1 matching 9 bases. Trimming cost V 4 bases and J 0 bases; bases outside gene matches: 4. The CDR3 consists of 16 residues. Looked up from germline, CDR1 is MDHEN and CDR2 is SYDVKM. CDR3 sequence reads: CASSWRTGDSNQPQHF. CDR3 sequence (DNA): TGTGCCAGCAGTTGGCGGACAGGGGATAGCAATCAGCCCCAGCATTTT.

The rearrangement uses TRBV6-6 and TRBJ1-1; 9 nucleotides align to TRBD1. The germline CDR1 and CDR2 sequences are MNHNY and SVGAGI (reference sequence). Trimming removed 2 bases from V and 4 bases from J; junction bases left unmatched: 5. The CDR3 is 15 residues long. DNA for the CDR3: TGTGCCAGCAGTTACCCGGACAGGGGTAGCACTGAAGCTTTCTTT. Protein product: CASSYPDRGSTEAFF.

The rearrangement joins TRBV27 to TRBJ2-1; D is perhaps TRBD1 (6 bases). Trimming took off 0 bases at V and 14 bases at J, with 11 bases between the two ends. This CDR3 has 12 amino acids. The V gene's germline CDR1 is MNHEY and CDR2 SMNVEV (reference sequence). The CDR3 bases are TGTGCCAGCAGTTTATCTCAGGGGATGAAGTTCTTC. The encoded protein is CASSLSQGMKFF.

V and J are TRBV24-1 and TRBJ2-2; 13 bases are shared with TRBD2. CDR3 size: 20 residues. Per germline, CDR1 KGHDR and CDR2 SFDVKD. V was clipped by 6 bases and J by 8 bases; unmatched bases: 20. CDR3 protein: CATSKELGTSGIKRCGELFF. In nucleotides, the CDR3 is TGTGCCACCAGTAAAGAACTCGGGACTAGCGGGATTAAAAGGTGTGGGGAGCTGTTTTTT.

The rearrangement joins TRBV5-4 to TRBJ1-2; weak D call: TRBD1 (6 bases). CDR1 and CDR2 from the germline V gene are SGHNT and YYREEE (reference sequence). The CDR3 runs 14 residues. V was clipped by 2 bases and J by 5 bases, with 13 bases between them. CDR3 DNA: TGTGCCAGCAGCTTTGGCGACAGGAGTTATGGCTACACCTTC. Protein product: CASSFGDRSYGYTF.

This chain uses TRBV2 with TRBJ2-6; D ambiguous. The CDR3 is 15 amino acids. Germline V gives CDR1 SNHLY, CDR2 FYNNEI. Trimming took off 6 bases at V and 0 bases at J, with 9 bases between the two ends. The CDR3 nucleotides are TGTGCCAGCAGACAATACACCTCTGGGGCCAACGTCCTGACTTTC. Its protein is CASRQYTSGANVLTF.

The genes are TRBV27 and TRBJ1-4; 9 bases match TRBD1. The CDR3 consists of 14 residues. CDR1 and CDR2 from the germline V gene are MNHEY and SMNVEV (reference sequence). The V gene end was trimmed by 6 bases and the J gene end by 10 bases; junction bases not matched to a gene: 9. The CDR3: CASRATGGGGKLFF. The CDR3, as DNA: TGTGCCAGCAGAGCAACAGGGGGCGGGGGAAAACTGTTTTTT.

V gene TRBV28 combines with J gene TRBJ2-7; tentative D call: TRBD1 (5 bases). Deletions cut 4 bases from V and 2 bases from J, with 15 bases between. The CDR3 covers 15 residues. The germline V gene encodes CDR1 MDHEN and CDR2 SYDVKM. CDR3 nucleotides: TGTGCCAGCAGTTCCCAGGGAAGGCAACCCTACGAGCAGTACTTC. This sequence encodes CASSSQGRQPYEQYF. Supplemented by reference TRBV28 and TRBJ2-7, the full variable domain reads DVKVTQSSRYLVKRTGEKVFLECVQDMDHENMFWYRQDPGLGLRLIYFSYDVKMKEKGDIPEGYSVSREKKERFSLILESASTNQTSMYLCASSSQGRQPYEQYFGPGTRLTVT.

The V and J genes are TRBV28 and TRBJ2-7; 8 bases match TRBD2. Germline CDR1 is MDHEN and CDR2 is SYDVKM. The CDR3 consists of 13 residues. The junction had 7 bases not matched to a gene; V was cut back by 10 bases and J by 2 bases. The CDR3 coding sequence is TGTGCCACCCAGACGGGGGGGACCTACGAGCAGTACTTC. Its protein product is CATQTGGTYEQYF.

The rearrangement links TRBV4-2 to TRBJ1-2; the D is unclear. The V end was cut by 0 bases, the J end by 4 bases, with 15 bases between. The CDR3 contains 16 residues. Germline V lookup: CDR1 LGHNA, CDR2 YNFKEQ. CDR3 region: CASSQDSSVRGYGYTF. The CDR3 DNA reads as TGTGCCAGCAGCCAAGATAGCTCGGTGCGGGGCTATGGCTACACCTTC.

The chain uses TRBV19 and TRBJ2-7; D is unclear. The CDR3 contains 14 residues. With 1 base removed from V and 0 bases from J, the gap between germline ends came to 7 bases. Germline lookup yields CDR1 LNHDA and CDR2 SQIVND (reference sequence). The CDR3 loop is CASSIGPRSYEQYF. In nucleotides, the CDR3 is TGTGCCAGTAGTATAGGGCCACGCTCCTACGAGCAGTACTTC.

The J gene is TRBJ2-3, the V gene TRBV6-2 or TRBV6-3, with 10 bases fitting TRBD2. Looked up from germline, CDR1 is MNHEY and CDR2 is SVGEGT. This CDR3 is 16 amino acids long. Trimming cost V 2 bases and J 6 bases; bases outside gene matches: 8. CDR3 residues: CASSYALAGAMDTQYF. The DNA of the CDR3 is TGTGCCAGCAGTTACGCCCTAGCGGGGGCCATGGATACGCAGTATTTT.

The chain has TRBV4-2 and TRBJ2-5; D perhaps matches TRBD2 (6 bases). CDR3 size: 16 residues. Germline V gene lookup returns CDR1 LGHNA and CDR2 YNFKEQ. V was pared by 0 bases and J by 7 bases, with 18 bases between. The CDR3 sequence: CASSQDWRVEVVTQYF. The CDR3 DNA follows: TGTGCCAGCAGCCAAGATTGGAGGGTGGAGGTGGTGACCCAGTACTTC.

This clone was observed a few times. The V gene is TRBV20-1, the J gene TRBJ2-3, with D hard to call. The CDR3 extends over 11 amino acids. Germline V gives CDR1 DFQATT, CDR2 SNEGSKA (reference sequence). Trimming removed 1 base from V and 9 bases from J, with 8 bases in between. The CDR3 DNA sequence: TGCAGTGCTAGAGTCTCGAGGACGCAGTATTTT. It translates to CSARVSRTQYF.

The chain has TRBV9 and TRBJ2-1; D may be TRBD2 (6 bases). The CDR3 length is 15 residues. The ends were cut back, 0 bases at V and 8 bases at J, with 15 bases in the middle. Germline V lookup: CDR1 SGDLS, CDR2 YYNGEE. This chain's CDR3 is CASSVAASAKDEQFF. CDR3 nucleotide sequence: TGTGCCAGCAGCGTAGCGGCTAGCGCCAAGGATGAGCAGTTCTTC.

The CDR3 loop is CASSFSGGLDQPQHF. The DNA of the CDR3 is TGTGCCAGCAGCTTCTCAGGGGGACTAGATCAGCCCCAGCATTTT. V gene TRBV5-5 combines with J gene TRBJ1-5; 7 bases fit TRBD1. The CDR3 covers 15 residues. Trimming cost V 2 bases and J 5 bases; bases outside gene matches: 7. Germline lookup yields CDR1 SGHKS and CDR2 YYEKEE (reference sequence).

CDR3 coding DNA: TGTGCCAGCAGTTATTTAGGACTAGCGGGGGACCTGGAAGAGACCCAGTACTTC. This sequence encodes CASSYLGLAGDLEETQYF. V usage is TRBV6-2 or TRBV6-3 and J usage is TRBJ2-5; TRBD2 matches 13 bases. Germline CDR1 MNHEY, CDR2 SVGEGT. V lost 3 bases and J lost 3; bases outside the gene matches: 10. This CDR3 is 18 amino acids long.

This clone was observed once. V gene TRBV4-3 combines with J gene TRBJ2-1; 9 bases are shared with TRBD2. Germline-derived CDR1 and CDR2 are LGHNA and YSLEER. The CDR3 is 15 amino acids. J lost 3 bases, V lost 0 bases, and 0 bases had no gene match. The CDR3 sequence: CASSQDSGSYNEQFF. CDR3 nucleotides: TGCGCCAGCAGCCAAGATAGCGGGAGCTACAATGAGCAGTTCTTC.

V and J are TRBV24-1 and TRBJ2-5; the D is unclear. Trimming removed 1 base at V and 5 bases at J, with 4 bases between. The CDR3 runs to 12 residues. Germline V gene sequence: CDR1 KGHDR, CDR2 SFDVKD. The CDR3 DNA is TGTGCCACCAGTGATTTTGCGGAGACCCAGTACTTC. Its protein is CATSDFAETQYF.